What follows are 23 T cell receptor beta chains derived from one specimen sequenced in a study of blood T cell repertoires in COVID-19. Libraries were prepared by immunoSEQ multiplex PCR; TCRdb keeps only in-frame clonotypes and omits some of them. The table has 450,000 to 500,000 clones, around nine tenths seen once. Sequencing input: PBMCs or T cells enriched from blood (not recorded which). The receptors originated from a woman aged 55-69 years who had recovered from COVID-19.

The chain combines TRBV27 with TRBJ1-2; D is perhaps TRBD1 (6 bases). Looked up from germline, CDR1 is MNHEY and CDR2 is SMNVEV (reference sequence). The V end lost 5 bases, the J end lost 5 bases, and 12 bases lay between the germline ends. The CDR3 is made up of 13 amino acids. The CDR3 DNA follows: TGTGCCAGCAGTCCAATACAGGGATATGGCTACACCTTC. Its protein product is CASSPIQGYGYTF.

V and J are TRBV11-3 and TRBJ2-7; 9 bases fit TRBD1. This CDR3 comprises 16 residues. Germline CDR1 reads SGHNT; CDR2 reads YENEEA. V dropped 2 bases and J dropped 3; count of bases not matched to a gene: 8. The CDR3 nucleotides read TGTGCCAGCAGCTTAAATGGAGACAGGGGGTACTACGAGCAGTACTTC. It encodes CASSLNGDRGYYEQYF.

This CDR3 reads CASSPQDRGNTDTQYF. The CDR3 DNA follows: TGCGCCAGCAGCCCCCAGGACAGGGGGAACACAGATACGCAGTATTTT. The chain uses TRBV4-1 and TRBJ2-3; 10 bases are a match to TRBD1. The length of the CDR3 is 16 residues. The germline CDR1 and CDR2 sequences are MGHRA and YSYEKL. The J segment lost 2 bases and the V segment lost 4 bases, leaving 6 bases of the junction unmatched.

This chain connects TRBV5-1 to TRBJ2-5; 8 bases align to TRBD2. With 5 bases clipped from V and 5 bases from J, the junction kept 11 bases outside the gene matches. Germline-derived CDR1 and CDR2 are SGHRS and YFSETQ. The CDR3 is made up of 15 amino acids. The CDR3 sequence is CASSNGGGPEETQYF. In DNA form, the CDR3 reads TGCGCCAGCAGTAATGGCGGGGGGCCGGAGGAGACCCAGTACTTC.

The J gene is TRBJ1-6, the V gene TRBV2; unclear D gene. V gave up 5 bases and J gave up 7 bases, with 18 bases separating them. The CDR3 has 16 amino acids. The germline V gene has CDR1 SNHLY and CDR2 FYNNEI. In nucleotides, the CDR3 is TGTGCCAGCAGTACCTTCCTGGAGGCATTAAATTCACCCCTCCACTTT. Protein: CASSTFLEALNSPLHF.

This clone was seen just once. The V call is TRBV5-1, the J call TRBJ2-5; TRBD1 aligns across 9 bases. CDR3 length equals 13 residues. Germline loops: CDR1 SGHRS, CDR2 YFSETQ. Trimming removed 6 bases from V and 5 bases from J; junction bases left unmatched: 5. The CDR3 DNA reads TGCGCCAGCACCGAACAGGGGGCCGAGACCCAGTACTTC. Encoded protein: CASTEQGAETQYF.

This chain uses TRBV9 with TRBJ1-4, with D hard to call. CDR1 is SGDLS, CDR2 YYNGEE, per germline. V was cut by 2 bases and J by 0 bases, with 11 bases left in between. This CDR3 has 16 amino acids. As DNA, the CDR3 is TGTGCCAGCAGCGTTGGCAGTGGTGCAACTAATGAAAAACTGTTTTTT. Translating gives CASSVGSGATNEKLFF.

The chain recombines TRBV10-3 with TRBJ2-3; no clear D gene. Trimming cost V 4 bases and J 0 bases, with 11 bases left between them. Germline lookup yields CDR1 ENHRY and CDR2 SYGVKD. This CDR3 comprises 15 residues. CDR3 nucleotides: TGTGCCATCAGTGGAGGTCTTGACAGCACAGATACGCAGTATTTT. It is translated as CAISGGLDSTDTQYF.

In nucleotides, the CDR3 is TGTGCCAGCAGCGTAGATGGGGGGAGCACAGATACGCAGTATTTT. Protein product: CASSVDGGSTDTQYF. The gene calls are TRBV9 and TRBJ2-3; weak D call: TRBD2 (6 bases). With 0 bases removed from V and 0 bases from J, the gap between germline ends came to 8 bases. This CDR3 is 15 amino acids long. Germline-derived CDR1 and CDR2 are SGDLS and YYNGEE.

The chain links TRBV9 to TRBJ2-1; 7 bases line up with TRBD1. This CDR3 comprises 11 residues. V lost 4 bases to trimming and J lost 12 bases; unmatched junction nucleotides: 4. The germline V gene has CDR1 SGDLS and CDR2 YYNGEE. The CDR3 spells CASSQGGLQFF. The CDR3 nucleotides read TGTGCCAGCAGCCAAGGGGGCTTGCAGTTCTTC.

The chain is built from TRBV19 and TRBJ1-1; D unresolved. The germline gives CDR1 LNHDA, CDR2 SQIVND (reference sequence). The CDR3 has 14 amino acids. V was cut by 1 base and J by 0 bases, with 6 bases left in between. CDR3 coding DNA: TGTGCCAGTAGTATAGGCCTATTGAACACTGAAGCTTTCTTT. The encoded protein is CASSIGLLNTEAFF.

V is TRBV18 and J is TRBJ2-1; 13 nucleotides match TRBD2. This CDR3 has 15 residues. Germline values: CDR1 KGHSH, CDR2 LQKENI. J lost 5 bases, V lost 4 bases, and 2 bases had no gene match. The CDR3 DNA sequence: TGTGCCAGCTCACGGGGACTAGCGGGGAACAATGAGCAGTTCTTC. Protein: CASSRGLAGNNEQFF.

In this sample, this clone turned up once. The chain is built from TRBV6-5 and TRBJ1-1; D may be TRBD1 (6 bases). Germline V gives CDR1 MNHEY, CDR2 SVGAGI. Between the trimmed V and J ends, which lost 5 bases and 9 bases, there was a span of 10 bases. The CDR3 contains 11 residues. The CDR3 DNA is TGTGCCAGCAGTACGACAGGAAAAGCTTTCTTT. It encodes CASSTTGKAFF.

This chain links TRBV7-9 with TRBJ1-5; 7 nucleotides align to TRBD1. In germline, CDR1 is SEHNR, CDR2 FQNEAQ (reference sequence). The V gene end was trimmed by 5 bases and the J gene end by 3 bases; junction bases not matched to a gene: 7. The CDR3 loop spans 15 amino acids. The CDR3 spells CASSLTGTVNQPQHF. The CDR3 coding sequence is TGTGCCAGCAGCCTAACCGGGACAGTCAATCAGCCCCAGCATTTT.

The chain combines TRBV18 with TRBJ1-2, with 8 nucleotides matching TRBD1. Germline CDR1 is KGHSH and CDR2 is LQKENI. The V segment lost 5 bases and the J segment 4 bases; nucleotides outside the gene matches: 3. The length of the CDR3 is 13 residues. CDR3 sequence: CASSAGQVYGYTF. The CDR3 region has the DNA TGTGCCAGCTCAGCGGGACAGGTCTATGGCTACACCTTC.

V gene TRBV10-1 combines with J gene TRBJ1-1; D is undetermined. CDR3 length: 9 residues. V lost 8 bases and J lost 13, with 11 bases in between. CDR1 WNHNN and CDR2 SYGVQD come from the germline V gene (reference sequence). The CDR3 loop is CASYTLVFF. DNA for the CDR3: TGCGCCAGCTACACGTTGGTTTTCTTT.

There are a few counts of this clone. The rearrangement uses TRBV5-6 and TRBJ2-7; 7 positions match TRBD2. Germline CDR1 is SGHDT and CDR2 is YYEEEE. The CDR3 runs to 14 residues. V was clipped by 5 bases and J by 6 bases; unmatched bases: 11. The CDR3 here is CASRPPVGGSEQYV. CDR3 DNA sequence: TGTGCCAGCAGACCCCCCGTGGGAGGGTCCGAGCAGTACGTC.

The gene calls are TRBV7-6 and TRBJ2-2; TRBD2 is a possible D gene (6 bases). Trimming pared 5 bases from V and 7 bases from J, leaving 17 bases between. CDR1 is SGHVS and CDR2 is FNYEAQ in the germline V gene. The CDR3 contains 15 residues. In DNA, the CDR3 is TGTGCCAGCAGCATAAAGTTCGGGGGTAGCGGGGAGCTGTTTTTT. This gives the protein CASSIKFGGSGELFF.

The rearrangement joins TRBV5-1 to TRBJ1-3, with 7 nucleotides matching TRBD1. The CDR3 extends over 17 amino acids. V shed 5 bases and J 2 bases; nucleotides not matched to a gene: 13. Germline-derived CDR1 and CDR2 are SGHRS and YFSETQ. CDR3 in DNA: TGCGCCAGCAGGCGGGACAGCTCTCCTTTCGCTGGAAACACCATATATTTT. Amino acids: CASRRDSSPFAGNTIYF.

The DNA for the CDR3 is TGTGCCAGCAGCCTGGGGGACAGGGGGTTGGTTGGTGAAAAACTGTTTTTT. It codes for CASSLGDRGLVGEKLFF. The chain combines TRBV5-6 with TRBJ1-4; 11 positions match TRBD1. There are 17 residues in the CDR3. The germline CDR1 and CDR2 sequences are SGHDT and YYEEEE. Germline trimming cut 4 bases from V and 7 bases from J; bases unmatched to any gene: 12.

A note on this clone: The sample holds other DNA sequences that translate to the same CDR3. The rearrangement joins TRBV2 to TRBJ1-2, with 11 positions matching TRBD1. The CDR3 has 13 residues. Per the germline V gene, CDR1 is SNHLY and CDR2 is FYNNEI. J lost 6 bases, V lost 6 bases, and 3 bases had no gene match. As DNA, the CDR3 is TGTGCCAGCAGCAGGGGACAGGGGGATGGCTACACCTTC. Translated, it gives CASSRGQGDGYTF.

The chain recombines TRBV4-1 with TRBJ1-6; perhaps TRBD1 as D (5 bases). Germline lookup yields CDR1 MGHRA and CDR2 YSYEKL. The CDR3 is 16 residues long. V was clipped by 1 base and J by 7 bases, with 14 bases between them. The CDR3 loop reads CASSQVLSGQNSPLHF. The CDR3 DNA is TGCGCCAGCAGCCAAGTTTTGTCTGGACAAAATTCACCCCTCCACTTT.

This rearrangement joins TRBV29-1 to TRBJ1-2, with 9 bases aligning to TRBD1. Germline CDR1 SQVTM, CDR2 ANQGSEA. V was pared by 3 bases and J by 8 bases, with 7 bases of the junction left unmatched. The CDR3 runs 13 residues. As DNA, the CDR3 is TGCAGCGTTGATCAACAGGGGGCTGGAGGCTACACCTTC. Its translation is CSVDQQGAGGYTF.